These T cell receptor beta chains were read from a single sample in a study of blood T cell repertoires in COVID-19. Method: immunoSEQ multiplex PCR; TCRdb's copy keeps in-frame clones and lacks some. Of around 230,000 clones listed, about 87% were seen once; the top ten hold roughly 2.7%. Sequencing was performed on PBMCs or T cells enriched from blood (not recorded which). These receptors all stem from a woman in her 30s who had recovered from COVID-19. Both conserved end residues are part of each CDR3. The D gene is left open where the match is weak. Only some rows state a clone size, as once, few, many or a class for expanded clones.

CASSQDPGRGREQFF	TGTGCCAGCAGCCAAGATCCGGGGCGGGGGCGTGAGCAGTTCTTC	TRBJ2-1	-	-	TRBV4-2
CASSLTGGEEKLFF	TGTGCCAGTTCCCTGACAGGGGGCGAAGAAAAACTGTTTTTT	TRBJ1-4	TRBD1	-	TRBV19
CASSFGQGNSPLHF	TGTGCCAGCAGCTTCGGACAGGGGAATTCACCCCTCCACTTT	TRBJ1-6	TRBD1	-	TRBV7-8
CASSSDREDQETQYF	TGTGCCAGCAGCTCGGACAGAGAAGACCAAGAGACCCAGTACTTC	TRBJ2-5	-	-	TRBV6-5
CAITPDTRGPQHF	TGTGCCATCACCCCGGACACCCGAGGGCCCCAGCATTTT	TRBJ1-5	-	-	TRBV10-3
CASSISTGSSGNTIYF	TGTGCCAGTAGTATTTCGACAGGGAGCTCTGGAAACACCATATATTTT	TRBJ1-3	TRBD1	-	TRBV19
CASSLGVRGTSTDTQYF	TGCGCCAGCAGCTTGGGCGTTCGAGGTACCAGCACAGATACGCAGTATTTT	TRBJ2-3	-	-	TRBV5-1
CASSQALGGPYEQYF	TGTGCCAGCAGCCAAGCCTTGGGAGGGCCATACGAGCAGTACTTC	TRBJ2-7	TRBD2	once	TRBV3-1/TRBV3-2
CASSLAGARNSPLHF	TGTGCCAGCAGCTTAGCAGGGGCGCGGAATTCACCCCTCCACTTT	TRBJ1-6	-	-	TRBV7-9
CASSIGDRDSYEQYF	TGTGCCAGTAGTATCGGGGACAGAGACTCCTACGAGCAGTACTTC	TRBJ2-7	TRBD1	-	TRBV19
CASSSSGQDEKLFF	TGCGCCAGCAGCTCCTCCGGACAAGATGAAAAACTGTTTTTT	TRBJ1-4	-	-	TRBV5-1
CASSARQGADTEAFF	TGTGCCAGCAGCGCCAGACAGGGGGCCGACACTGAAGCTTTCTTT	TRBJ1-1	TRBD1	once	TRBV9
CASSDRDSNQPQHF	TGCGCCAGCAGCGACAGGGATAGCAATCAGCCCCAGCATTTT	TRBJ1-5	TRBD1	-	TRBV4-1
CASSRTRGGYGYTF	TGTGCCAGCAGCCGAACCCGCGGGGGCTATGGCTACACCTTC	TRBJ1-2	-	few	TRBV14
CASLLGNTIYF	TGTGCCAGCCTACTGGGAAACACCATATATTTT	TRBJ1-3	-	-	TRBV3-1/TRBV3-2
CASSTQGTYYGYTF	TGTGCCAGCAGCACACAGGGGACTTACTATGGCTACACCTTC	TRBJ1-2	TRBD1	once	TRBV11-2
CASSLVPGTNYGYTF	TGCGCCAGCAGCTTGGTGCCAGGGACTAACTATGGCTACACCTTC	TRBJ1-2	-	-	TRBV5-1
CASSTGTGGDRYGYTF	TGTGCCAGTAGTACAGGGACAGGGGGCGATCGCTATGGCTACACCTTC	TRBJ1-2	TRBD1	-	TRBV19
CASSVEHGAYEQYF	TGTGCCAGCAGCGTAGAGCACGGAGCCTACGAGCAGTACTTC	TRBJ2-7	-	once	TRBV9
CASSREHVSSYEQYF	TGTGCCAGCAGCCGAGAACATGTATCATCCTACGAGCAGTACTTC	TRBJ2-7	-	-	TRBV3-1/TRBV3-2
CASSPSTGTNTETFF	TGTGCCAGCTCACCTTCCACAGGGACGAACACTGAAACTTTCTTT	TRBJ1-1	-	-	TRBV18
CASSAQQGAGELFF	TGTGCCAGCAGCGCCCAACAGGGGGCCGGGGAGCTGTTTTTT	TRBJ2-2	TRBD1	-	TRBV14
CASSQQGGNEQFF	TGCGCCAGCAGCCAACAAGGGGGCAATGAGCAGTTCTTC	TRBJ2-1	-	-	TRBV4-1
CASRDRESPVEQFF	TGTGCCAGTCGGGACAGGGAGTCCCCCGTTGAGCAGTTCTTC	TRBJ2-1	TRBD1	-	TRBV19
CASTSGGAHSYNEQFF	TGTGCCAGCACTAGCGGGGGGGCCCACTCCTACAATGAGCAGTTCTTC	TRBJ2-1	TRBD2	once	TRBV2
CASSPAVWGGSKPQHF	TGTGCCAGTAGTCCCGCCGTCTGGGGGGGCTCTAAGCCCCAGCATTTT	TRBJ1-5	-	-	TRBV19
CASSQDNNQPQHF	TGCGCCAGCAGCCAAGATAACAATCAGCCCCAGCATTTT	TRBJ1-5	-	-	TRBV4-3
CASSPGGNIQYF	TGTGCCAGCTCACCAGGGGGGAACATTCAGTACTTC	TRBJ2-4	-	once	TRBV18
CASSLFFGGKDTEAFF	TGTGCCAGTAGTCTTTTCTTCGGGGGTAAGGACACTGAAGCTTTCTTT	TRBJ1-1	-	-	TRBV19
CASSLGQGSYEQYF	TGTGCCAGTAGCCTCGGACAGGGCTCCTACGAGCAGTACTTC	TRBJ2-7	TRBD1	-	TRBV19
CSTHRGSSYNEQFF	TGCAGCACCCACAGGGGGAGCTCCTACAATGAGCAGTTCTTC	TRBJ2-1	TRBD1	-	TRBV29-1
CATSAAGMGPGELFF	TGTGCCACCAGCGCGGCGGGAATGGGGCCCGGGGAGCTGTTTTTT	TRBJ2-2	-	-	TRBV15
CASSYGQRTDTQYF	TGCGCCAGCAGCTATGGACAGCGCACAGATACGCAGTATTTT	TRBJ2-3	-	-	TRBV5-1
CASTVEPEGERGAGYEQYF	TGTGCCAGCACGGTGGAGCCTGAGGGAGAACGGGGAGCTGGTTACGAGCAGTACTTC	TRBJ2-7	-	-	TRBV11-2
CASSPTPLFDRESGNTIYF	TGTGCCAGCAGCCCTACACCGTTATTCGACAGGGAGAGTGGAAACACCATATATTTT	TRBJ1-3	TRBD1	-	TRBV4-2
CASSGGPSSYNEQFF	TGTGCCAGCAGCGGGGGCCCGAGCTCCTACAATGAGCAGTTCTTC	TRBJ2-1	-	-	TRBV7-3
CASSLGRQETQYF	TGTGCCAGCAGCTTGGGTCGGCAAGAGACCCAGTACTTC	TRBJ2-5	-	-	TRBV5-6
CASSLGDRGDQPQHF	TGTGCCAGCAGCTTAGGGGACAGGGGAGATCAGCCCCAGCATTTT	TRBJ1-5	TRBD1	-	TRBV7-6
CASRSGTVSNQPQHF	TGTGCCAGCAGGAGCGGGACGGTTAGCAATCAGCCCCAGCATTTT	TRBJ1-5	-	once	TRBV2
CASTSWGGESGYTF	TGCGCCAGCACCAGTTGGGGGGGCGAGAGTGGCTACACCTTC	TRBJ1-2	-	once	TRBV4-3
CASSLGSHGNEQYF	TGTGCCAGCAGCTTAGGGTCCCACGGGAACGAGCAGTACTTC	TRBJ2-7	-	-	TRBV7-9
CASSLGSRSYEQYF	TGTGCCAGCAGTTTAGGCTCCAGATCCTACGAGCAGTACTTC	TRBJ2-7	-	-	TRBV27
CASSFWGMNTEAFF	TGTGCCAGCAGCTTCTGGGGCATGAACACTGAAGCTTTCTTT	TRBJ1-1	-	-	TRBV7-9
CASSGVPGTGGEKLFF	TGCGCCAGCAGCGGAGTACCCGGGACAGGAGGCGAAAAACTGTTTTTT	TRBJ1-4	TRBD1	-	TRBV4-3
CASSEYSLNMNTEAFF	TGTGCCAGCAGCGAGTACAGCCTAAATATGAACACTGAAGCTTTCTTT	TRBJ1-1	-	-	TRBV7-3
CASSQTYKGSNSNQPQHF	TGCGCCAGCAGCCAAACATATAAAGGGAGTAATAGCAATCAGCCCCAGCATTTT	TRBJ1-5	-	few	TRBV4-1
CASSQNRGPNEKLFF	TGCGCCAGCAGCCAAAACAGGGGGCCTAATGAAAAACTGTTTTTT	TRBJ1-4	TRBD1	-	TRBV4-1
CASSPQTFYGYTF	TGTGCCAGCAGCCCACAGACATTCTATGGCTACACCTTC	TRBJ1-2	-	-	TRBV6-5
CASSQKGRVNVGYTF	TGCGCCAGCAGCCAAAAGGGCAGGGTTAATGTTGGCTACACCTTC	TRBJ1-2	-	-	TRBV4-3
CATSDLGGNEQFF	TGTGCCACCAGTGATTTGGGGGGGAATGAGCAGTTCTTC	TRBJ2-1	-	once	TRBV24-1